This TCR beta chain comes out of a study of T-cell memory formation after mild COVID-19. This CDR3 region has 15 residues. TCRdb reanalysed the 5' RACE reads using MiXCR and keeps one entry per CDR3 protein. The sample includes about 84,000 distinct CDR3 sequences, about 15% seen only once; the top ten take about 31%. The receptor was derived from an adult woman who had mild COVID-19 (a few samples of this study predate the infection). Cell type and time point are not known. The sequenced sample consisted of PBMCs or a T cell subset sorted from them (not recorded which). V is TRBV12-2 and J is TRBJ1-1; whether TRBD1, the table's D call, matches the DNA was not checked. TRBV12-2 is a pseudogene locus. The CDR3 DNA sequence: TGTGCAAGTCGCTTAGAGGGACGGACGAACACTGAAGCTTTCTTT. Residues: CASRLEGRTNTEAFF.